This T cell receptor beta chain came from a study of blood T cell repertoires in COVID-19. Study as a whole: Sample material is recorded as cDNA or gDNA derived from T cells, B-cell-depleted T cells, or PBMCs.

The repertoire was sequenced with immunoSEQ multiplex PCR; TCRdb's copy has only in-frame clones and lacks some. Among about 50,000 clones listed, about 88% were seen once. V shed 5 bases and J shed 7 bases, with 15 bases lying between them. The CDR3 contains 14 residues. Germline V gives CDR1 MNHEY, CDR2 SVGAGI. Sequencing was carried out using peripheral blood. This sequence originates from a human donor in a cohort sampled during active COVID-19. The rearrangement links TRBV6-5 to TRBJ1-5; tentatively, D is TRBD1 (6 bases). DNA for the CDR3: TGTGCCAGCAGTCTTCACCACAGGGAACAGCCCCAGCATTTT. Its translation: CASSLHHREQPQHF.